A single sample gave rise to the 21 T cell receptor beta chains below, sequenced in a study of OX40 agonist ivuxolimab in advanced cancers. Libraries were prepared by immunoSEQ multiplex PCR; TCRdb keeps only in-frame clonotypes and omits some of them. In the table there are about 100,000 clones, roughly 90% of which are singletons. The material was CD4+ or CD8+ T cells sorted from blood, obtained in a trial of the OX40 agonist ivuxolimab. These receptor sequences come from an adult with an advanced solid tumor such as melanoma, head and neck, liver or kidney cancer.

This clone was observed a few times. The CDR3 reads CARTTSGSLEQYF. CDR3 DNA: TGTGCCAGGACGACTAGCGGGAGTCTTGAGCAGTACTTC. The chain has TRBV19 and TRBJ2-7; the match to TRBD2 covers 12 bases. Germline loops: CDR1 LNHDA, CDR2 SQIVND (reference sequence). With 9 bases clipped from V and 7 bases from J, the junction kept 7 bases outside the gene matches. The CDR3 is 13 residues long.

The gene calls are TRBV7-9 and TRBJ2-3, with TRBD1 as a possible D gene (6 bases). This CDR3 is built from 13 residues. With 3 bases removed from V and 10 bases from J, the gap between germline ends came to 14 bases. Germline V lookup: CDR1 SEHNR, CDR2 FQNEAQ (reference sequence). CDR3 residues: CASSFEATGPQYF. CDR3 bases: TGTGCCAGCAGCTTTGAGGCGACAGGTCCGCAGTATTTT. Using reference TRBV7-9 and TRBJ2-3 for the parts outside the CDR3, the full variable domain is DTGVSQNPRHKITKRGQNVTFRCDPISEHNRLYWYRQTLGQGPEFLTYFQNEAQLEKSRLLSDRFSAERPKGSFSTLEIQRTEQGDSAMYLCASSFEATGPQYFGPGTRLTVL.

This clone occurred once. The chain uses TRBV5-6 and TRBJ2-7, with 9 bases fitting TRBD1. Germline loops: CDR1 SGHDT, CDR2 YYEEEE. J gave up 3 bases and V 0 bases, and 10 bases lay outside the gene matches. The CDR3 spans 17 residues. CDR3 amino acids: CASSLGRDRASDYEQYF. CDR3 DNA: TGTGCCAGCAGCTTGGGACGGGACAGGGCGTCGGACTACGAGCAGTACTTC.

The V gene is TRBV19, the J gene TRBJ2-6, with unresolved D. The V and J ends lost 3 bases and 4 bases respectively, with 16 bases between them. The V gene's germline CDR1 is LNHDA and CDR2 SQIVND (reference sequence). The CDR3 is 17 amino acids. The CDR3 spells CASSIRWGSSGANVLTF. Written as DNA, the CDR3 is TGTGCCAGTAGTATCCGATGGGGTTCTTCAGGGGCCAACGTCCTGACTTTC.

The chain has TRBV4-1 and TRBJ2-5; D perhaps matches TRBD2 (5 bases). Germline lookup yields CDR1 MGHRA and CDR2 YSYEKL. The CDR3 is made up of 13 amino acids. V dropped 4 bases and J dropped 5 bases, with 11 bases sitting between them. The CDR3 protein is CASSPRRGETQYF. The CDR3 region has the DNA TGCGCCAGCAGCCCGCGACGAGGGGAGACCCAGTACTTC.

The gene calls are TRBV12-5 and TRBJ2-1; 10 positions agree with TRBD2. The V and J ends lost 2 bases and 9 bases, in that order; junction bases with no gene match: 7. CDR3 length equals 15 residues. CDR1 LGHNT and CDR2 FRNRAP come from the germline V gene. The CDR3 loop is CASGLWLAGELEQFF. CDR3 DNA sequence: TGTGCTAGTGGTTTGTGGCTAGCGGGAGAGCTTGAGCAGTTCTTC.

The V and J genes are TRBV6-9 and TRBJ2-5; no clear D gene. The germline V and J ends were trimmed by 9 bases and 1 base, with 18 bases remaining between them. The CDR3 runs to 15 residues. Germline V lookup: CDR1 MNHGY, CDR2 SVAAGI. CDR3 sequence reads: CARVRASCGQETQYF. In DNA form, the CDR3 reads TGTGCCAGAGTTCGTGCGTCCTGCGGCCAAGAGACCCAGTACTTC.

The J gene is TRBJ2-7, the V gene TRBV10-3; the D gene could be TRBD1 or TRBD2 (5 bases each). Germline V lookup: CDR1 ENHRY, CDR2 SYGVKD. The CDR3 is 15 amino acids. V lost 4 bases, J lost 3 bases, and 16 bases lay in between. The CDR3 bases are TGTGCCATCAGTGCCGGGACCTCCCACTACTACGAGCAGTACTTC. As protein: CAISAGTSHYYEQYF.

The rearrangement joins TRBV7-2 to TRBJ1-5; 7 bases fit TRBD1. The trim removed 0 bases at V and 3 bases at J, leaving 2 bases unmatched. Per germline, CDR1 SGHTA and CDR2 FQGNSA. CDR3 length: 15 residues. Here the CDR3 DNA reads TGTGCCAGCAGCTTAGCGGGGACAGTCAATCAGCCCCAGCATTTT. Its protein product is CASSLAGTVNQPQHF.

The chain combines TRBV18 with TRBJ2-5, with 14 bases fitting TRBD2. CDR1 is KGHSH, CDR2 LQKENI, per germline. The CDR3 totals 16 residues. With 3 bases clipped from V and 4 bases from J, the junction kept 4 bases outside the gene matches. CDR3 coding DNA: TGTGCCAGCTCACCCGGGGGACTAGCGGGAGTAGAGACCCAGTACTTC. Its protein product is CASSPGGLAGVETQYF.

The chain recombines TRBV18 with TRBJ1-1, with D possibly being TRBD1 (6 bases). This CDR3 is built from 15 residues. The V and J ends lost 3 bases and 4 bases respectively, with 15 bases between them. Per the germline V gene, CDR1 is KGHSH and CDR2 is LQKENI. CDR3 residues: CASSPQNRGGTEAFF. Here the CDR3 DNA reads TGTGCCAGCTCACCCCAGAATAGAGGGGGCACTGAAGCTTTCTTT.

This chain links TRBV5-6 with TRBJ2-1; D is unresolved. The germline V gene has CDR1 SGHDT and CDR2 YYEEEE. Deletions cut 5 bases from V and 0 bases from J, with 12 bases between. The CDR3 loop spans 15 amino acids. The CDR3 DNA sequence: TGTGCCAGCAGTCCAGACCTTGGCTCCTACAATGAGCAGTTCTTC. As protein: CASSPDLGSYNEQFF.

V gene TRBV30 combines with J gene TRBJ2-7; 12 positions agree with TRBD2. With 0 bases clipped from V and 5 bases from J, the junction kept 11 bases outside the gene matches. The CDR3 covers 17 residues. Germline-derived CDR1 and CDR2 are GTSNPN and SVGIG (reference sequence). This CDR3 reads CAWSVPRGGLAGNEQYF. CDR3 bases: TGTGCCTGGAGTGTACCGAGGGGAGGACTAGCGGGAAACGAGCAGTACTTC.

The chain uses TRBV28 and TRBJ1-4; D is uncertain. The CDR3 extends over 16 amino acids. Per germline, CDR1 MDHEN and CDR2 SYDVKM. Trimming took off 1 base at V and 8 bases at J, with 17 bases between the two ends. This CDR3 is CASSLYVGRSREKLFF. The CDR3 bases are TGTGCCAGCAGTTTATATGTGGGCAGATCGCGAGAAAAACTGTTTTTT. The variable domain in full, completed from reference TRBV28 and TRBJ1-4, reads DVKVTQSSRYLVKRTGEKVFLECVQDMDHENMFWYRQDPGLGLRLIYFSYDVKMKEKGDIPEGYSVSREKKERFSLILESASTNQTSMYLCASSLYVGRSREKLFFGSGTQLSVL.

V and J are TRBV6-5 and TRBJ2-4; D may be TRBD2 (5 bases). V was trimmed by 3 bases and J by 3 bases, leaving 9 bases between them. This CDR3 has 14 residues. CDR1 and CDR2 from the germline V gene are MNHEY and SVGAGI. CDR3 nucleotide sequence: TGTGCCAGCAGTTATCGAGCGGTCAAAAACATTCAGTACTTC. This encodes CASSYRAVKNIQYF.

This clone was seen a few times. CDR3 region: CASSDLVAGGTNTGELFF. The DNA of the CDR3 is TGTGCCAGCAGTGATTTGGTAGCGGGAGGGACAAACACCGGGGAGCTGTTTTTT. The V and J genes are TRBV7-8 and TRBJ2-2; 11 positions agree with TRBD2. The V gene end was trimmed by 6 bases and the J gene end by 2 bases; junction bases not matched to a gene: 11. Germline CDR1 is SGHVS and CDR2 is FQNEAQ. This CDR3 has 18 residues.

V gene TRBV30 combines with J gene TRBJ1-2; 7 positions match TRBD1. The CDR3 covers 13 residues. Germline CDR1 reads GTSNPN; CDR2 reads SVGIG (reference sequence). The trim removed 0 bases at V and 8 bases at J, leaving 6 bases unmatched. The CDR3 bases are TGTGCCTGGAGTGTACACAAGACAGGGGGCTACACCTTC. As protein: CAWSVHKTGGYTF.

The V call is TRBV2, the J call TRBJ1-5; tentative D call: TRBD1 (6 bases). CDR1 and CDR2 from the germline V gene are SNHLY and FYNNEI. Trimming left V 2 bases short and J 6 bases short, with 11 bases between. The CDR3 consists of 14 residues. The CDR3 DNA sequence: TGTGCCAGCAGTGAATGGGGGGCCGGTCAGCCCCAGCATTTT. This codes for CASSEWGAGQPQHF. Full variable domain (remainder filled in from reference TRBV2 and TRBJ1-5): EPEVTQTPSHQVTQMGQEVILRCVPISNHLYFYWYRQILGQKVEFLVSFYNNEISEKSEIFDDQFSVERPDGSNFTLKIRSTKLEDSAMYFCASSEWGAGQPQHFGDGTRLSIL.

The V and J genes are TRBV6-1 and TRBJ2-7, with a possible D match to TRBD2 (6 bases). CDR1 and CDR2 (germline): MNHNS, SASEGT. V was pared by 5 bases and J by 0 bases, with 11 bases between. CDR3 length: 14 amino acids. CDR3 coding DNA: TGTGCCAGCAGTTTGGGACTGCGCTCCTACGAGCAGTACTTC. Protein product: CASSLGLRSYEQYF.

The chain couples TRBV10-3 to TRBJ2-2; TRBD1 matches at 7 bases. There are 13 residues in the CDR3. Trimming removed 5 bases from V and 7 bases from J; junction bases left unmatched: 4. Germline loops: CDR1 ENHRY, CDR2 SYGVKD. The DNA for the CDR3 is TGTGCCATCAGTTTACAGGGGTACGGGGAGCTGTTTTTT. Translating gives CAISLQGYGELFF.

The CDR3 sequence: CASSPLGGTGDQPQHF. Written as DNA, the CDR3 is TGTGCCAGCAGCCCCCTGGGCGGGACAGGGGACCAGCCCCAGCATTTT. The V and J genes are TRBV16 and TRBJ1-5; 10 positions agree with TRBD1. The CDR3 has 16 residues. V lost 4 bases to trimming and J lost 7 bases; unmatched junction nucleotides: 10. Germline values: CDR1 KGHSY, CDR2 FQNENV.